These T cell receptor beta chains were read from a single sample in a study of blood T cells in healthy people across ages. TCRdb analysed the 5' RACE reads with MiXCR anew, one entry per CDR3 protein. The sample has 630,000 or so distinct CDR3 sequences; approximately 30% are singletons. Material for sequencing was blood. The receptors here all came from a woman of 80 years or more in good health. Both conserved end residues are trimmed from each CDR3. The D gene is left open where the match is weak.

CDR3 protein: AGRGTGSYEQY
D gene: TRBD1
V gene: TRBV12-3/TRBV12-4
J gene: TRBJ2-7

CDR3 protein: ASSSNRGLNEQF
D gene: TRBD1
V gene: TRBV7-8
J gene: TRBJ2-1

CDR3 protein: ASSQGGGYSDTQY
D gene: -
V gene: TRBV4-1
J gene: TRBJ2-3

CDR3 protein: ASSLIRRGRGGETQY
D gene: -
V gene: TRBV28
J gene: TRBJ2-5

CDR3 protein: ASSSSQGGTEAF
D gene: -
V gene: TRBV12-3/TRBV12-4
J gene: TRBJ1-1

CDR3 protein: SARDLAVTRETQY
D gene: -
V gene: TRBV20-1
J gene: TRBJ2-5

CDR3 protein: ASSLPVAGGLNEQF
D gene: TRBD2
V gene: TRBV5-1
J gene: TRBJ2-1

CDR3 protein: SATRLGRGYGYT
D gene: -
V gene: TRBV20-1
J gene: TRBJ1-2

CDR3 protein: ATSRDLGGGSVNTEAF
D gene: -
V gene: TRBV15
J gene: TRBJ1-1

CDR3 protein: ASSLDRNEQY
D gene: -
V gene: TRBV18
J gene: -

CDR3 protein: ASSSYRDRVDGYT
D gene: TRBD1
V gene: TRBV3-1
J gene: TRBJ1-2

CDR3 protein: ATSRVVGTGHTYEQY
D gene: TRBD1
V gene: TRBV15
J gene: -

CDR3 protein: ASSTNSNSPLH
D gene: -
V gene: TRBV11-3
J gene: TRBJ1-6

CDR3 protein: SVDRTGMEAF
D gene: TRBD1
V gene: TRBV29-1
J gene: TRBJ1-1

CDR3 protein: ASSFRDNFYNEQY
D gene: -
V gene: TRBV11-2
J gene: -